These 14 T cell receptor beta chains came from one sample sequenced in a study of blood T cell repertoires in COVID-19. Data came from immunoSEQ multiplex PCR; TCRdb stores just in-frame clones and leaves some out. The sample yields over 250,000 clones, over 85% seen once. Material for sequencing was PBMCs or T cells enriched from blood (not recorded which). The receptors were gathered from a woman aged 60-75 years who had recovered from COVID-19.

CDR3 sequence: CASSLFQGPGSPLHF. The CDR3 DNA reads TGTGCCAGCAGTTTATTCCAGGGGCCCGGTTCACCCCTCCACTTT. This chain connects TRBV28 to TRBJ1-6, with a weak D call TRBD1 (6 bases). The V end was cut by 1 base, the J end by 9 bases, with 13 bases between. The CDR3 covers 15 residues. Per germline, CDR1 MDHEN and CDR2 SYDVKM.

The rearrangement uses TRBV3-1 (or the pseudogene TRBV3-2) and TRBJ2-5, with 7 bases lining up with TRBD2. Germline lookup yields CDR1 LGHDT and CDR2 YNNKEL (reference sequence). J was trimmed by 5 bases and V by 1 base; bases with no gene match: 4. The CDR3 runs 14 residues. The CDR3 reads CASSQGTRSETQYF. The CDR3, as DNA: TGTGCCAGCAGCCAAGGGACTAGGTCTGAGACCCAGTACTTC.

J is TRBJ2-2 and V is TRBV30; 10 bases map to TRBD2. The ends lost 8 bases at V and 5 bases at J; junction bases unmatched: 11. Germline assignment: CDR1 GTSNPN and CDR2 SVGIG (reference sequence). The CDR3 runs to 15 residues. In DNA form, the CDR3 reads TGTGCCGCCGGGCTAGCGGGAGCCGGGACCGGGGAGCTGTTTTTT. Translating it yields CAAGLAGAGTGELFF.

This sequence joins TRBV24-1 and TRBJ2-3; a weak D match, TRBD2 (5 bases). Trimming pared 9 bases from V and 4 bases from J, leaving 10 bases between. The CDR3 length is 12 residues. Germline values: CDR1 KGHDR, CDR2 SFDVKD. The CDR3, as DNA: TGTGCCACCGAGGGCGGAGCAGATACGCAGTATTTT. The encoded protein is CATEGGADTQYF.

The chain recombines TRBV10-2 with TRBJ1-1; D is possibly TRBD1 (6 bases). The CDR3 consists of 13 residues. Germline CDR1 and CDR2: WSHSY and SAAADI. V dropped 6 bases and J dropped 2 bases, with 10 bases sitting between them. CDR3 protein: CASRARGNTEAFF. The CDR3 DNA sequence: TGCGCCAGCAGGGCCAGGGGAAACACTGAAGCTTTCTTT.

The CDR3 region is CASSLPKGYLREQYF. CDR3 bases: TGTGCCAGCAGTTTACCAAAGGGGTACTTGAGAGAGCAGTACTTC. This chain links TRBV28 with TRBJ2-7, with D possibly matching TRBD1 (5 bases). Germline loops: CDR1 MDHEN, CDR2 SYDVKM. V gave up 2 bases and J gave up 7 bases, with 18 bases separating them. CDR3 length equals 15 residues.

J is TRBJ2-7 and V is TRBV2, with a possible D match to TRBD1 (5 bases). Trimming took off 10 bases at V and 0 bases at J, with 7 bases between the two ends. The CDR3 has 11 amino acids. Germline CDR1 SNHLY, CDR2 FYNNEI. The CDR3: CATDSSYEQYF. CDR3 DNA sequence: TGTGCCACAGACAGCTCCTACGAGCAGTACTTC.

This chain uses TRBV5-4 with TRBJ1-1, with TRBD1 as a possible D gene (6 bases). The germline V gene has CDR1 SGHNT and CDR2 YYREEE (reference sequence). Deletions cut 4 bases from V and 2 bases from J, with 15 bases between. The CDR3 runs to 15 residues. Written as DNA, the CDR3 is TGTGCCAGCAGCGTACAGGGAATAATAAACACTGAAGCTTTCTTT. It codes for CASSVQGIINTEAFF.

The table lists this clone with a few counts. The genes are TRBV7-9 and TRBJ2-1, with a tentative D call TRBD2 (6 bases). The V end lost 1 base, the J end lost 4 bases, and 11 bases lay between the germline ends. Germline V gene data show CDR1 as SEHNR and CDR2 as FQNEAQ (reference sequence). The length of the CDR3 is 15 residues. The CDR3 sequence: CASSLGSGPYNEQFF. CDR3 in DNA: TGTGCCAGCAGCTTAGGTAGCGGACCTTACAATGAGCAGTTCTTC.

The rearrangement uses TRBV11-1 and TRBJ1-3, with a possible D match to TRBD1 (6 bases). The length of the CDR3 is 15 residues. V was shortened by 2 bases and J by 5 bases, with 13 bases between the two germline ends. The V gene's germline CDR1 is SGHAT and CDR2 FQDESV (reference sequence). This CDR3 is CASSLTTGKRNTIYF. As DNA, the CDR3 is TGTGCCAGCAGCTTAACCACAGGGAAACGAAACACCATATATTTT.

V gene TRBV19 combines with J gene TRBJ1-6, with TRBD1 as a possible D gene (6 bases). This CDR3 is built from 12 residues. The V gene's germline CDR1 is LNHDA and CDR2 SQIVND (reference sequence). Between the trimmed V and J ends, which lost 5 bases and 9 bases, there was a span of 8 bases. For the CDR3, the DNA is TGTGCCAGTAGTGTCAGGGGTTCACCCCTCCACTTT. It specifies CASSVRGSPLHF.

This chain connects TRBV6-2 or TRBV6-3 to TRBJ1-3; TRBD1 matches 7 bases. J lost 0 bases, V lost 6 bases, and 8 bases had no gene match. This CDR3 has 16 amino acids. From germline, CDR1 is MNHEY and CDR2 SVGEGT. The CDR3 region is CASSPGQAISGNTIYF. The CDR3 DNA sequence: TGTGCCAGCAGCCCAGGACAGGCTATCTCTGGAAACACCATATATTTT.

This clone turned up a few times. The chain recombines TRBV7-3 with TRBJ2-1, with TRBD2 matching 7 bases. The CDR3 sequence is 13 residues long. Germline CDR1 SGHTA, CDR2 FQGTGA. V was clipped by 1 base and J by 9 bases; unmatched bases: 3. CDR3 DNA sequence: TGTGCCAGCAGCTTAAGCTCGGGGGGTGAGCAGTTCTTC. This codes for CASSLSSGGEQFF.

The V gene is TRBV28, the J gene TRBJ1-5, with 10 positions matching TRBD1. The length of the CDR3 is 15 residues. Germline assignment: CDR1 MDHEN and CDR2 SYDVKM. Losses at the gene ends were 4 bases for V and 5 bases for J; bases not matched to a gene: 5. The CDR3 sequence: CASSYPGTGDQPQHF. The CDR3 nucleotides read TGTGCCAGCAGTTATCCCGGGACAGGGGATCAGCCCCAGCATTTT.